This T cell receptor (beta chain) is from a study of Graves' ophthalmopathy and Graves' hyperthyroidism. Fresh peripheral blood, roughly 9.4 ml, was the PBMC source. Ten or more counts support this clonotype. Trimming cost V 2 bases and J 4 bases, with 17 bases left between them. The CDR3 consists of 16 residues. CDR1 and CDR2 from the germline V gene are MNHNS and SASEGT. The TCR beta CDR3 regions underwent amplification from RNA transcripts. HTBI primers served in a first-round RT-PCR, which a second-round multiplex PCR followed. TCRdb recomputed calls from the multiplex PCR reads with MiXCR, one row per CDR3 protein. The repertoire holds a few hundred thousand distinct CDR3 sequences, about a sixth seen once, with about 2.4% in the top ten.

This TCR was sampled from an adult woman with stable Graves' hyperthyroidism. Input material: peripheral blood. V gene TRBV6-1 combines with J gene TRBJ1-1; D is perhaps TRBD1 (5 bases). This CDR3 is CASSEYRGAGSTEAFF. As DNA, the CDR3 is TGTGCCAGCAGTGAATACCGAGGGGCCGGGAGCACTGAAGCTTTCTTT.